One sample yielded the 25 T cell receptor beta chains listed below, sequenced in a study of neurological immune-mediated disorders. From the 5' RACE reads, TCRdb called clonotypes with MiXCR, one entry per CDR3 protein. The sample holds about 70,000 distinct CDR3 sequences, approximately 5% seen once. Sequencing was performed on PBMCs. Every receptor here comes from a woman aged 70-85 years with multiple sclerosis.

This clonotype was picked up many times. The chain carries TRBV10-3 and TRBJ2-3; D call uncertain. CDR3 length: 12 residues. Germline V gives CDR1 ENHRY, CDR2 SYGVKD. V was pared by 4 bases and J by 4 bases, with 6 bases between. The CDR3 loop reads CAISVGSDTQYF. The CDR3 DNA sequence: TGTGCCATCAGTGTCGGATCAGATACGCAGTATTTT.

This clonotype was recorded at least ten times. The CDR3 protein is CASTLKVASGYNEQFF. In DNA form, the CDR3 reads TGTGCCAGCACCCTCAAGGTGGCTAGCGGATACAATGAGCAGTTCTTC. The chain employs TRBV6-5 and TRBJ2-1; 7 bases match TRBD2. Unmatched junction bases numbered 13, after V lost 7 bases and J lost 4 bases. Germline V CDR1 and CDR2: MNHEY, SVGAGI. The length of the CDR3 is 16 residues.

This clonotype was detected many times. The J gene is TRBJ2-1, the V gene TRBV7-8; 10 bases are a match to TRBD1. The ends lost 5 bases at V and 4 bases at J; junction bases unmatched: 5. There are 15 residues in the CDR3. The V gene's germline CDR1 is SGHVS and CDR2 FQNEAQ. For the CDR3, the DNA is TGTGCCAGCAGCCGTCCGGGACAGGGGTACAATGAGCAGTTCTTC. It translates to CASSRPGQGYNEQFF.

V gene TRBV5-4 combines with J gene TRBJ2-7; D uncertain. V lost 0 bases and J 6 bases, leaving 7 bases between the germline ends. The CDR3 runs 12 residues. CDR1 and CDR2 from the germline V gene are SGHNT and YYREEE (reference sequence). The CDR3 DNA reads TGTGCCAGCAGCTTGGTTAACAGCGAGCAGTACTTC. It is translated as CASSLVNSEQYF.

This clonotype was picked up many times. The chain uses TRBV7-2 and TRBJ2-3; 8 nucleotides line up with TRBD2. V was pared by 4 bases and J by 0 bases, with 6 bases of the junction left unmatched. The CDR3 is made up of 16 amino acids. Germline assignment: CDR1 SGHTA and CDR2 FQGNSA. In DNA, the CDR3 is TGTGCCAGCAGCTACCTGGGACTAGTGAGCACAGATACGCAGTATTTT. It yields the protein CASSYLGLVSTDTQYF.

This clonotype has ten or more counts. The V and J genes are TRBV7-2 and TRBJ2-1; D perhaps matches TRBD2 (6 bases). CDR1 is SGHTA, CDR2 FQGNSA, per germline. Trimming cost V 3 bases and J 6 bases, with 15 bases left between them. The CDR3 runs to 15 residues. CDR3 coding DNA: TGTGCCAGCAGCTTCCAGGGAGGAAAGGGCAATGAGCAGTTCTTC. Protein: CASSFQGGKGNEQFF.

Ten or more counts support this clonotype. J is TRBJ1-5 and V is TRBV29-1; 9 nucleotides line up with TRBD1. The CDR3 covers 15 residues. Germline CDR1 is SQVTM and CDR2 is ANQGSEA. With V trimmed by 7 bases and J by 7 bases, 14 bases remained unmatched. The CDR3 here is CSATLSQGAGQPQHF. CDR3 DNA: TGCAGCGCCACCCTATCACAGGGGGCTGGGCAGCCCCAGCATTTT.

In this sample, this clonotype turned up many times. The chain is built from TRBV3-1 and TRBJ1-1; D gene ambiguous. CDR1 is LGHDT and CDR2 is YNNKEL in the germline V gene (reference sequence). Trimming removed 4 bases from V and 8 bases from J, with 11 bases in between. This CDR3 is built from 12 residues. CDR3 coding DNA: TGTGCCAGCAGCCTCACGGCGGGGGAAGCTTTCTTT. This sequence encodes CASSLTAGEAFF.

This clonotype was counted at least ten times. The chain joins TRBV9 to TRBJ2-7; 7 nucleotides align to TRBD1. The CDR3 consists of 13 residues. In germline, CDR1 is SGDLS, CDR2 YYNGEE. With 7 bases clipped from V and 2 bases from J, the junction kept 6 bases outside the gene matches. CDR3: CASSPTGTYEQYF. The CDR3 DNA follows: TGTGCCAGCTCACCGACAGGGACCTACGAGCAGTACTTC. The full variable domain, its missing parts supplied by reference TRBV9 and TRBJ2-7, is DSGVTQTPKHLITATGQRVTLRCSPRSGDLSVYWYQQSLDQGLQFLIQYYNGEERAKGNILERFSAQQFPDLHSELNLSSLELGDSALYFCASSPTGTYEQYFGPGTRLTVT.

This clonotype was detected many times. The V call is TRBV5-1, the J call TRBJ2-6; D is unresolved. The CDR3 consists of 17 residues. Germline CDR1 is SGHRS and CDR2 is YFSETQ. Trimming removed 3 bases from V and 1 base from J, with 14 bases in between. In DNA, the CDR3 is TGCGCCAGCAGCTCAGGACCTACCCTATCTGGGGCCAACGTCCTGACTTTC. This gives the protein CASSSGPTLSGANVLTF.

The chain uses TRBV6-2 or TRBV6-3 and TRBJ1-3; D is unresolved. Germline lookup yields CDR1 MNHEY and CDR2 SVGEGT. Trimming shortened V by 7 bases and J by 2 bases, and 18 bases separated the two germline ends. The CDR3 consists of 16 residues. DNA of the CDR3: TGTGCCAGCACCCCGCCTGGCGACCGCGCTGGAAACACCATATATTTT. Translated: CASTPPGDRAGNTIYF.

In this sample, this clonotype turned up many times. The J gene is TRBJ2-5, the V gene TRBV7-9, with D perhaps matching TRBD1 or TRBD2 (5 bases each). The ends were cut back, 0 bases at V and 0 bases at J, with 8 bases in the middle. CDR1 SEHNR and CDR2 FQNEAQ come from the germline V gene (reference sequence). This CDR3 spans 15 amino acids. The CDR3 region is CASSLALGDQETQYF. The CDR3 nucleotides read TGTGCCAGCAGCTTAGCGCTGGGGGACCAAGAGACCCAGTACTTC.

This clonotype showed up many times. The rearrangement uses TRBV12-3 or TRBV12-4 and TRBJ2-7; maybe TRBD2 (6 bases). This CDR3 has 11 amino acids. V was shortened by 6 bases and J by 6 bases, with 9 bases between the two germline ends. In nucleotides, the CDR3 is TGTGCCAGCAGCACGACTAGCGAGCAGTACTTC. Translating gives CASSTTSEQYF.

This clonotype was recorded many times. The CDR3 nucleotides read TGTGCCAGCAGCGTAGGTCGGAGTCTGACGGAGACCCAGTACTTC. It translates to CASSVGRSLTETQYF. The genes are TRBV9 and TRBJ2-5; no clear D. The length of the CDR3 is 15 residues. Trimming removed 0 bases from V and 5 bases from J, with 14 bases in between. Germline V gene sequence: CDR1 SGDLS, CDR2 YYNGEE. Full variable domain (outside the CDR3, taken from reference TRBV9 and TRBJ2-5): DSGVTQTPKHLITATGQRVTLRCSPRSGDLSVYWYQQSLDQGLQFLIQYYNGEERAKGNILERFSAQQFPDLHSELNLSSLELGDSALYFCASSVGRSLTETQYFGPGTRLLVL.

This clonotype was observed many times. V gene TRBV5-1 combines with J gene TRBJ1-1, with D maybe TRBD1 (6 bases). V lost 6 bases, J lost 2 bases, and 14 bases lay in between. This CDR3 is 14 amino acids long. The germline V gene encodes CDR1 SGHRS and CDR2 YFSETQ. CDR3 sequence reads: CASTRTASNTEAFF. Written as DNA, the CDR3 is TGCGCCAGCACTCGGACAGCATCTAACACTGAAGCTTTCTTT.

Points on this clonotype: A clone one base away is much larger, so this may be a read error. The rearrangement links TRBV5-6 to TRBJ1-2; possibly TRBD1 for D (5 bases). Germline V CDR1 and CDR2: SGHDT, YYEEEE. The CDR3 length is 13 residues. The CDR3 DNA sequence: TGTGCCAACAGCCAGGGAGCTAACTATGGCTACACCTTC. Its translation: CANSQGANYGYTF.

This clonotype was counted many times. The chain has TRBV6-5 and TRBJ2-1; 11 bases fit TRBD2. Germline V gene lookup returns CDR1 MNHEY and CDR2 SVGAGI. V lost 4 bases and J lost 6; bases outside the gene matches: 2. This CDR3 contains 14 residues. CDR3 nucleotides: TGTGCCAGCAGTTCTAGCGGGAGGCCCAATGAGCAGTTCTTC. Encoded protein: CASSSSGRPNEQFF.

The chain recombines TRBV5-1 with TRBJ1-4; perhaps TRBD1 as D (5 bases). CDR1 SGHRS and CDR2 YFSETQ come from the germline V gene. Trimming stripped 1 base from V and 10 bases from J, with 11 bases between. This CDR3 is 13 amino acids long. CDR3 loop: CASSLLGEGKLFF. The CDR3 DNA reads TGCGCCAGCAGCTTGTTAGGGGAGGGAAAACTGTTTTTT.

This clonotype was counted ten times or more. J is TRBJ2-7 and V is TRBV5-1; D gene ambiguous. The CDR3 spans 14 residues. The V gene's germline CDR1 is SGHRS and CDR2 YFSETQ. V lost 0 bases and J 6 bases, leaving 13 bases between the germline ends. Here the CDR3 DNA reads TGCGCCAGCAGCTTGGGGGCTCTTGAAGGCGAGCAGTACTTC. It yields the protein CASSLGALEGEQYF.

This sequence joins TRBV5-5 and TRBJ2-3, with D possibly being TRBD1 (8 bases). CDR3 length: 15 amino acids. The germline V gene has CDR1 SGHKS and CDR2 YYEKEE (reference sequence). The V end was cut by 4 bases, the J end by 11 bases, with 23 bases between. CDR3 coding DNA: TGTGCCAGCAGCCCCGGACAGGGAGGGGTTTGGGGGCAGTATTTT. Translating gives CASSPGQGGVWGQYF. Full variable domain (outside the CDR3, taken from reference TRBV5-5 and TRBJ2-3): DAGVTQSPTHLIKTRGQQVTLRCSPISGHKSVSWYQQVLGQGPQFIFQYYEKEERGRGNFPDRFSARQFPNYSSELNVNALLLGDSALYLCASSPGQGGVWGQYFGPGTRLTVL.

This clonotype occurred many times. The chain uses TRBV9 and TRBJ2-5; 7 positions agree with TRBD2. CDR3 length: 15 residues. V lost 1 base and J lost 5; bases outside the gene matches: 8. In germline, CDR1 is SGDLS, CDR2 YYNGEE. The CDR3 bases are TGTGCCAGCAGCGTAAGAGCGGGATCCGGGGAGACCCAGTACTTC. It translates to CASSVRAGSGETQYF.

In its sample, this clonotype was seen many times. The chain joins TRBV3-1 to TRBJ2-1; 11 bases are a match to TRBD2. The CDR3 sequence is 19 residues long. Germline lookup yields CDR1 LGHDT and CDR2 YNNKEL (reference sequence). V gave up 4 bases and J gave up 6 bases; unmatched junction bases: 17. The CDR3 here is CASSPLFDGIAGGFNEQFF. The DNA of the CDR3 is TGTGCCAGCAGCCCCCTTTTCGATGGCATAGCGGGAGGGTTCAATGAGCAGTTCTTC.

As regards this clonotype: A read error is possible here, since a much larger clone lies one base away. V is TRBV6-2 or TRBV6-3 and J is TRBJ2-3; D may match TRBD1 or TRBD2 (6 bases each). This CDR3 spans 14 amino acids. Deletions cut 3 bases from V and 2 bases from J, with 9 bases between. Germline V gene lookup returns CDR1 MNHEY and CDR2 SVGEGT. The CDR3: CASSYAGHTDTQYF. Written as DNA, the CDR3 is TGTGCCAGCAGTTATGCGGGACACACAGATACGCAGTATTTT.

This clonotype turned up a few times. The chain uses TRBV25-1 and TRBJ2-2; the D is unclear. With 3 bases removed from V and 2 bases from J, the gap between germline ends came to 10 bases. The CDR3 is 15 amino acids. Looked up from germline, CDR1 is MGHDK and CDR2 is SYGVNS. The CDR3 here is CASSDPRHNTGELFF. The CDR3 nucleotides are TGTGCCAGCAGTGACCCCCGACACAACACCGGGGAGCTGTTTTTT.

The V and J genes are TRBV12-3 or TRBV12-4 and TRBJ1-1; possible D gene TRBD1, 6 bases. CDR3 length: 13 residues. Trimming shortened V by 3 bases and J by 3 bases, and 8 bases separated the two germline ends. The CDR3 here is CASSLKGDTEAFF. Here the CDR3 DNA reads TGTGCCAGCAGTTTGAAGGGGGACACTGAAGCTTTCTTT.